This TCR beta chain was retrieved from a study of blood T cells in healthy people across ages. Losses at the gene ends were 7 bases for V and 0 bases for J; bases not matched to a gene: 12. Germline V gives CDR1 DFQATT, CDR2 SNEGSKA (reference sequence). This CDR3 is built from 15 residues. The study, taken as a whole, reports: Diversity estimated from one million T cells was considered an underestimate.

Healthy Russian Caucasian donors spanned ages about 6 to 100 years. Total RNA amounts of at least 5 micrograms were extracted per sample. A few counts support this clonotype. The antigen is undetermined. Primed by a sample-barcoded 5' primer and a J-beta primer mix, a second PCR proceeded for 7 to 11 cycles. With 12 random nucleotides, a template-switch adaptor tagged each individual cDNA molecule. TCRdb reanalysed the 5' RACE reads using MiXCR and keeps one entry per CDR3 protein. This sample has about a million distinct CDR3 sequences; 48% occur once, and the top ten carry about an eighth. This sequence was found in a young man in good health. The chain combines TRBV20-1 with TRBJ2-7, with 7 bases lining up with TRBD2. The sequenced sample was blood. The chain's CDR3 is CSVSSGLRSSYEQYF. As DNA, the CDR3 is TGCAGTGTTTCTAGCGGACTACGATCCTCCTACGAGCAGTACTTC.